These 11 T cell receptor beta chains were all obtained from the same sample, sequenced in a study of T cells in Graves' hyperthyroidism and ophthalmopathy. Amplification targeted TCR beta CDR3 regions from RNA transcripts. TCR CDR3 regions were first amplified by RT-PCR with HTBI primers. TCRdb recomputed calls from the multiplex PCR reads with MiXCR, one row per CDR3 protein. The sample lists 500,000 to 750,000 distinct CDR3 sequences; around 16% were seen once. Sequencing input: blood. The receptor source for this set is a woman aged 30 to 39 with Graves' hyperthyroidism.

CDR3: CASRSAYGYTF. CDR3 nucleotide sequence: TGTGCCAGCAGGTCCGCCTATGGCTACACCTTC. This rearrangement joins TRBV6-2 or TRBV6-3 to TRBJ1-2; D ambiguous. The V end was cut by 6 bases, the J end by 4 bases, with 6 bases between. CDR1 MNHEY and CDR2 SVGEGT come from the germline V gene. The CDR3 is 11 residues long.

This clonotype was detected ten times or more. The V and J genes are TRBV27 and TRBJ2-3, with 8 positions matching TRBD1. The CDR3 is 18 residues long. CDR1 and CDR2 (germline): MNHEY, SMNVEV (reference sequence). Unmatched junction bases numbered 10, after V lost 1 base and J lost 1 base. CDR3 nucleotides: TGTGCCAGCAGTTTATTAAGAGGGACAGGAGGAGGCACAGATACGCAGTATTTT. Protein: CASSLLRGTGGGTDTQYF.

This clonotype showed up just a few times. The rearrangement joins TRBV9 to TRBJ1-3, with 9 bases matching TRBD1. The CDR3 has 17 amino acids. J gave up 4 bases and V 4 bases, and 12 bases lay outside the gene matches. Germline lookup yields CDR1 SGDLS and CDR2 YYNGEE. The CDR3 bases are TGTGCCAGCAGCCATGAGAAAGGGACAGGGATCGGAAACACCATATATTTT. It encodes CASSHEKGTGIGNTIYF.

This clonotype showed up many times. The gene calls are TRBV10-1 and TRBJ2-3, with 9 bases fitting TRBD2. Germline-derived CDR1 and CDR2 are WNHNN and SYGVQD (reference sequence). The trim removed 0 bases at V and 3 bases at J, leaving 10 bases unmatched. The CDR3 contains 18 residues. CDR3 nucleotides: TGCGCCAGCAGTGAGTCGTGGTCTAGCGGGAAGGGGACAGATACGCAGTATTTT. It specifies CASSESWSSGKGTDTQYF.

The chain is built from TRBV19 and TRBJ2-7; D not certain. Germline values: CDR1 LNHDA, CDR2 SQIVND (reference sequence). V was pared by 4 bases and J by 3 bases, with 16 bases between. This CDR3 region has 15 residues. CDR3 residues: CASSSARAVGYEQYF. CDR3 bases: TGTGCCAGTAGTAGCGCTAGGGCTGTGGGCTACGAGCAGTACTTC.

This chain links TRBV4-1 with TRBJ1-2, with D unresolved. V lost 3 bases and J lost 1, with 15 bases in between. This CDR3 comprises 16 residues. Germline CDR1 MGHRA, CDR2 YSYEKL. CDR3 DNA: TGCGCCAGCAGCCAGGCCATAATACAGATTAACTATGGCTACACCTTC. This translates into CASSQAIIQINYGYTF.

This chain connects TRBV6-1 to TRBJ2-4, with TRBD2 identical over 7 bases. V was pared by 6 bases and J by 2 bases, with 7 bases of the junction left unmatched. In germline, CDR1 is MNHNS, CDR2 SASEGT. CDR3 length equals 15 residues. The CDR3 region is CASSWGEGTKNIQYF. The CDR3 nucleotides read TGTGCCAGCAGCTGGGGGGAGGGAACCAAAAACATTCAGTACTTC.

This clonotype was seen many times. The CDR3 DNA reads TGTGCCAGCAGCTCAAGAGCGGGAGAGTGGGGAGATACGCAGTATTTT. It encodes CASSSRAGEWGDTQYF. The V and J genes are TRBV7-6 and TRBJ2-3; TRBD2 aligns across 8 bases. Germline CDR1 reads SGHVS; CDR2 reads FNYEAQ. The V and J ends lost 4 bases and 5 bases, in that order; junction bases with no gene match: 11. This CDR3 contains 16 residues.

This clonotype was recorded at least ten times. The genes are TRBV7-3 and TRBJ2-7, with TRBD2 matching over 8 bases. The trim removed 2 bases at V and 2 bases at J, leaving 5 bases unmatched. The CDR3 loop spans 15 amino acids. Germline CDR1 SGHTA, CDR2 FQGTGA. The CDR3: CASSLQAGATYEQYF. The CDR3 DNA follows: TGTGCCAGCAGCTTACAAGCGGGAGCCACCTACGAGCAGTACTTC.

The table lists this clonotype with a few counts. The rearrangement uses TRBV9 and TRBJ2-1; maybe TRBD2 (5 bases). In germline, CDR1 is SGDLS, CDR2 YYNGEE. V was pared by 2 bases and J by 5 bases, with 17 bases between. The CDR3 has 16 amino acids. CDR3 loop: CASSVYLRETNNEQFF. The CDR3 nucleotides are TGTGCCAGCAGCGTTTACTTAAGGGAGACGAACAATGAGCAGTTCTTC.

Ten or more counts support this clonotype. V usage is TRBV29-1 and J usage is TRBJ2-1; D might be TRBD2 (5 bases). CDR3 length: 13 residues. V lost 2 bases and J lost 6, with 11 bases in between. Germline V lookup: CDR1 SQVTM, CDR2 ANQGSEA. The CDR3 loop is CSVEQRWGNEQFF. For the CDR3, the DNA is TGCAGCGTTGAACAGCGGTGGGGCAATGAGCAGTTCTTC.